Below, 26 T cell receptor beta chains from the same sample are listed, as sequenced in a study. TCRdb re-analysed the RT-PCR reads in MiXCR, keeping a single row per CDR3 protein. The sample has 550,000 to 750,000 distinct CDR3 sequences; 13% to 15% are singletons. The sequenced sample consisted of memory CD4+ T cells from blood. These receptors were taken from a female donor in good health, serving as a healthy control.

In its sample, this clonotype was seen once. The chain joins TRBV7-9 to TRBJ2-7, with TRBD2 matching over 8 bases. Germline CDR1 reads SEHNR; CDR2 reads FQNEAQ (reference sequence). The ends lost 1 base at V and 3 bases at J; junction bases unmatched: 8. This CDR3 has 16 amino acids. The CDR3 reads CASSLGSLAGGYEQYF. CDR3 sequence (DNA): TGTGCCAGCAGCTTAGGGAGCCTTGCGGGAGGCTACGAGCAGTACTTC.

This clonotype was seen many times. The chain carries TRBV19 and TRBJ2-1; 8 bases are shared with TRBD1. CDR1 is LNHDA and CDR2 is SQIVND in the germline V gene (reference sequence). Trimming cost V 6 bases and J 6 bases; bases outside gene matches: 7. This CDR3 has 14 residues. The CDR3 reads CASSSTGGRNEQFF. As DNA, the CDR3 is TGTGCCAGTAGCTCTACAGGGGGTCGCAATGAGCAGTTCTTC.

CDR3 DNA sequence: TGTGCCAGCAGCGCCCAACCGGGCGGAGTCTACGAGCAGTACTTC. It encodes CASSAQPGGVYEQYF. The V and J genes are TRBV9 and TRBJ2-7; D unresolved. The CDR3 contains 15 residues. The germline V gene has CDR1 SGDLS and CDR2 YYNGEE. V was trimmed by 3 bases and J by 3 bases, leaving 16 bases between them.

The genes are TRBV5-1 and TRBJ2-7; 7 positions match TRBD1. V trimming: 4 bases; J trimming: 4 bases; junction bases outside the gene matches: 11. CDR3 size: 15 residues. The germline CDR1 and CDR2 sequences are SGHRS and YFSETQ. The CDR3 sequence is CASSPPTGTTYEQYF. In DNA, the CDR3 is TGCGCCAGCAGCCCACCGACAGGGACCACTTACGAGCAGTACTTC.

The table lists this clonotype with many counts. The chain couples TRBV4-3 to TRBJ2-7; the D gene is possibly TRBD1 (6 bases). V was cut by 4 bases and J by 2 bases, with 12 bases left in between. CDR1 is LGHNA and CDR2 is YSLEER in the germline V gene. CDR3 length equals 14 residues. In DNA form, the CDR3 reads TGCGCCAGCAGCCTCGGAAGGGGGACCTACGAGCAGTACTTC. Translation gives CASSLGRGTYEQYF.

The chain combines TRBV5-1 with TRBJ1-1; 7 nucleotides line up with TRBD1. V shed 4 bases, J shed 4 bases, and the junction held 7 bases outside the gene matches. The length of the CDR3 is 14 residues. Germline V gives CDR1 SGHRS, CDR2 YFSETQ. CDR3: CASSAQGTGTEAFF. Written as DNA, the CDR3 is TGCGCCAGCAGCGCACAGGGGACGGGCACTGAAGCTTTCTTT.

This clonotype was seen at least ten times. This chain links TRBV7-6 with TRBJ2-7; 8 bases map to TRBD2. Per germline, CDR1 SGHVS and CDR2 FNYEAQ. V gave up 4 bases and J gave up 1 base; unmatched junction bases: 6. The CDR3 consists of 15 residues. This CDR3 is CASSSGTRDSYEQYF. CDR3 DNA sequence: TGTGCCAGCAGCTCCGGGACTAGAGATTCCTACGAGCAGTACTTC.

Only a few counts were recorded for this clonotype. This rearrangement joins TRBV7-2 to TRBJ2-7; 7 bases match TRBD2. CDR3 length: 16 residues. Germline V gene lookup returns CDR1 SGHTA and CDR2 FQGNSA. V lost 1 base, J lost 2 bases, and 8 bases stayed unmatched. DNA of the CDR3: TGTGCCAGCAGCTTAGTTTCGGGCGGGGGAACCTACGAGCAGTACTTC. This translates into CASSLVSGGGTYEQYF.

DNA of the CDR3: TGTGCCAGCAGCCCCATGACAGGGTCTATCTACTATGGCTACACCTTC. This sequence encodes CASSPMTGSIYYGYTF. V usage is TRBV7-2 and J usage is TRBJ1-2; 7 bases are shared with TRBD1. The CDR3 runs 16 residues. The germline CDR1 and CDR2 sequences are SGHTA and FQGNSA. V gave up 5 bases and J gave up 3 bases; unmatched junction bases: 12.

The sample holds a few counts of this clonotype. The rearrangement uses TRBV7-2 and TRBJ2-3; 8 bases align to TRBD2. Germline trimming cut 1 base from V and 6 bases from J; bases unmatched to any gene: 6. The CDR3 is made up of 15 amino acids. Germline assignment: CDR1 SGHTA and CDR2 FQGNSA. Here the CDR3 DNA reads TGTGCCAGCAGCTTAGATGGGACTAGTTGGGATACGCAGTATTTT. Its translation: CASSLDGTSWDTQYF.

A remark on this clonotype: A much larger clone is a single base away; this may be a read error. The rearrangement joins TRBV7-3 to TRBJ2-1, with D perhaps matching TRBD1 (5 bases). Looked up from germline, CDR1 is SGHTA and CDR2 is FQGTGA. The CDR3 runs 15 residues. The CDR3, as DNA: TGTGCCAGCAGCCCTCAGGGCGGCTCCTACAATGAGCAGTTATTC. It codes for CASSPQGGSYNEQLF.

This clonotype has more than one count but fewer than ten. The chain uses TRBV4-1 and TRBJ1-2; D is ambiguous. This CDR3 contains 13 residues. V was cut by 0 bases and J by 8 bases, with 10 bases left in between. Germline CDR1 MGHRA, CDR2 YSYEKL. The CDR3 DNA sequence: TGCGCCAGCAGCCAAGAGGGGAGGTACGGCTACACCTTC. As protein: CASSQEGRYGYTF.

This clonotype was seen more than once but under ten times. The gene calls are TRBV5-1 and TRBJ2-1; TRBD2 agrees at 9 bases. This CDR3 has 15 amino acids. J lost 9 bases, V lost 0 bases, and 7 bases had no gene match. The germline V gene has CDR1 SGHRS and CDR2 YFSETQ. CDR3 protein: CASSLEVAGDGEQFF. In DNA, the CDR3 is TGCGCCAGCAGCTTGGAAGTAGCGGGGGACGGTGAGCAGTTCTTC. Complete variable domain (other parts from reference TRBV5-1 and TRBJ2-1): KAGVTQTPRYLIKTRGQQVTLSCSPISGHRSVSWYQQTPGQGLQFLFEYFSETQRNKGNFPGRFSGRQFSNSRSEMNVSTLELGDSALYLCASSLEVAGDGEQFFGPGTRLTVL.

V and J are TRBV20-1 and TRBJ1-6; a possible D gene is TRBD1 (6 bases). Germline assignment: CDR1 DFQATT and CDR2 SNEGSKA (reference sequence). This CDR3 region has 16 residues. Deletions cut 2 bases from V and 7 bases from J, with 18 bases between. The CDR3 spells CSARPPGRTANSPLHF. CDR3 in DNA: TGCAGTGCTAGACCCCCCGGCCGGACAGCAAATTCACCCCTCCACTTT.

As concerns this clonotype: This may be a read error: a much more frequent sequence differs by one nucleotide. V is TRBV7-9 and J is TRBJ1-2; D ambiguous. Germline V gives CDR1 SEHNR, CDR2 FQNEAQ (reference sequence). The CDR3 length is 13 residues. Trimming stripped 1 base from V and 4 bases from J, with 7 bases between. As DNA, the CDR3 is TGTGCCAGCAGCTTAGTGGAGAGCTATGGCTACACCTTC. Its protein is CASSLVESYGYTF.

The gene calls are TRBV5-1 and TRBJ2-7, with 10 nucleotides matching TRBD1. With 4 bases clipped from V and 5 bases from J, the junction kept 6 bases outside the gene matches. The CDR3 covers 14 residues. The germline V gene encodes CDR1 SGHRS and CDR2 YFSETQ. The CDR3 region has the DNA TGCGCCAGCAGCGGGCAGACAGGGGGCGACGAGCAGTACTTC. Its translation is CASSGQTGGDEQYF.

The genes are TRBV20-1 and TRBJ2-3; D could derive from TRBD1 or TRBD2 (5 bases each). CDR1 is DFQATT, CDR2 SNEGSKA, per germline (reference sequence). The CDR3 has 17 amino acids. Trimming took off 3 bases at V and 2 bases at J, with 21 bases between the two ends. The CDR3 is CSARPPGAGMVTDTQYF. DNA of the CDR3: TGCAGTGCTAGGCCCCCCGGGGCAGGGATGGTCACAGATACGCAGTATTTT.

Ten or more counts support this clonotype. V usage is TRBV20-1 and J usage is TRBJ1-1; D is unresolved. The CDR3 consists of 11 residues. Looked up from germline, CDR1 is DFQATT and CDR2 is SNEGSKA (reference sequence). Trimming took off 0 bases at V and 1 base at J, with 0 bases between the two ends. CDR3 sequence reads: CSARENTEAFF. The CDR3 nucleotides read TGCAGTGCTAGAGAGAACACTGAAGCTTTCTTT.

This clonotype was observed at least ten times. This sequence joins TRBV12-3 or TRBV12-4 and TRBJ2-7, with D perhaps given as TRBD1 or TRBD2 (5 bases each). CDR3 length: 15 amino acids. V was trimmed by 1 base and J by 2 bases, leaving 12 bases between them. The CDR3 nucleotides are TGTGCCAGCAGTTTAGGGGGGACCGGCCCCTACGAGCAGTACTTC. Residues: CASSLGGTGPYEQYF.

In its sample, this clonotype was seen a few times. The chain couples TRBV28 to TRBJ2-7, with D possibly TRBD2 on 6 matching bases. The CDR3 length is 17 residues. Trimming pared 5 bases from V and 0 bases from J, leaving 20 bases between. Germline loops: CDR1 MDHEN, CDR2 SYDVKM. CDR3 DNA: TGTGCCAGCAGTGTTCCCCCCGGGAGTAGCGCCTCCTACGAGCAGTACTTC. This translates into CASSVPPGSSASYEQYF.

This clonotype was seen only a few times. This rearrangement joins TRBV5-1 to TRBJ1-6; D not certain. Germline V gene data show CDR1 as SGHRS and CDR2 as YFSETQ. V lost 1 base to trimming and J lost 9 bases, with 11 bases between them. The length of the CDR3 is 14 residues. DNA of the CDR3: TGCGCCAGCAGCTTGACAGAAGCGGGTTCACCCCTCCACTTT. Amino acid sequence: CASSLTEAGSPLHF.

This clonotype was seen ten or more times. CDR3: CSALLPPADTQYF. The CDR3 DNA follows: TGCAGTGCGCTTCTACCGCCTGCAGATACGCAGTATTTT. J is TRBJ2-3 and V is TRBV20-1; D not resolved. The germline V and J ends were trimmed by 6 bases and 4 bases, with 14 bases remaining between them. This CDR3 comprises 13 residues. Germline V gene data show CDR1 as DFQATT and CDR2 as SNEGSKA (reference sequence).

A few counts support this clonotype. This sequence joins TRBV5-5 and TRBJ2-3; 10 bases match TRBD2. Germline assignment: CDR1 SGHKS and CDR2 YYEKEE (reference sequence). Trimming took 0 bases from V and 4 from J; bases not matched to a gene: 8. The CDR3 has 17 amino acids. CDR3 coding DNA: TGTGCCAGCAGCTTGGCGCCTAGCGGGAGATTTGCAGATACGCAGTATTTT. This codes for CASSLAPSGRFADTQYF.

This rearrangement joins TRBV18 to TRBJ1-2; TRBD1 matches at 8 bases. In germline, CDR1 is KGHSH, CDR2 LQKENI. The V segment lost 4 bases and the J segment 6 bases; nucleotides outside the gene matches: 4. The CDR3 sequence is 13 residues long. This CDR3 is CASSRTGNNGYTF. DNA of the CDR3: TGTGCCAGCTCACGGACAGGGAATAATGGCTACACCTTC.

This clonotype has at least ten counts. CDR3 in DNA: TGTGCCAGCATGAAACAGGGCGGTGATGGAAACACCATATATTTT. This sequence encodes CASMKQGGDGNTIYF. This chain connects TRBV6-1 to TRBJ1-3, with D possibly being TRBD1 (6 bases). V lost 7 bases, J lost 3 bases, and 16 bases lay in between. The CDR3 loop spans 15 amino acids. CDR1 is MNHNS and CDR2 is SASEGT in the germline V gene.

The sample holds many counts of this clonotype. The chain is built from TRBV12-3 or TRBV12-4 and TRBJ1-2; D is possibly TRBD1 (5 bases). The CDR3 sequence is 14 residues long. V lost 1 base and J lost 6, with 12 bases in between. The CDR3 DNA follows: TGTGCCAGCAGTTTAGATGGGGGAAACGATGGCTACACCTTC. As protein: CASSLDGGNDGYTF.